One sample yielded the 14 T cell receptor beta chains listed below, sequenced in a study of cytomegalovirus exposure and HLA in healthy donors. 60 Vbeta and 13 Jbeta primers were used in PCR. Assay used: immunoSEQ multiplex PCR; TCRdb lists only in-frame clones, some missing. The sample yields about 190,000 clones, roughly 13% seen once. Sequencing was performed on PBMCs. The receptors here all came from a man aged 45 to 65 in good health and CMV-seropositive.

The sample holds a few counts of this clone. This chain uses TRBV5-1 with TRBJ1-1; D gene uncertain. In germline, CDR1 is SGHRS, CDR2 YFSETQ. There are 15 residues in the CDR3. Trimming took off 4 bases at V and 4 bases at J, with 17 bases between the two ends. Here the CDR3 DNA reads TGCGCCAGCAGCGGTGGAGGGTTCTTAGGCACTGAAGCTTTCTTT. Its translation is CASSGGGFLGTEAFF.

This clone has ten or more counts. The V gene is TRBV30, the J gene TRBJ2-5, with D possibly TRBD1 on 5 matching bases. The germline V gene encodes CDR1 GTSNPN and CDR2 SVGIG (reference sequence). There are 13 residues in the CDR3. The V gene lost 3 bases and the J gene lost 1 base, with 9 bases spanning the gap. In DNA form, the CDR3 reads TGTGCCTGGAGATTGCAGGGCCAAGAGACCCAGTACTTC. As protein: CAWRLQGQETQYF.

This clone was observed a few times. The chain carries TRBV5-1 and TRBJ1-2; D unclear. The CDR3 runs to 13 residues. Trimming took 1 base from V and 7 from J, leaving 11 bases between them. Germline assignment: CDR1 SGHRS and CDR2 YFSETQ. The CDR3 reads CASSLRAGGGYTF. The CDR3 coding sequence is TGCGCCAGCAGCTTGCGAGCCGGAGGTGGCTACACCTTC.

This clone occurred a few times. The V call is TRBV7-2, the J call TRBJ1-2; no firm D call. The CDR3 has 14 residues. V was shortened by 1 base and J by 0 bases, with 6 bases between the two germline ends. The V gene's germline CDR1 is SGHTA and CDR2 FQGNSA. This CDR3 reads CASSLDSANYGYTF. In DNA, the CDR3 is TGTGCCAGCAGCTTAGACTCGGCTAACTATGGCTACACCTTC.

This clone was observed a few times. This rearrangement joins TRBV25-1 to TRBJ1-4, with D possibly being TRBD1 (5 bases). This CDR3 is built from 14 residues. The germline CDR1 and CDR2 sequences are MGHDK and SYGVNS. V lost 1 base and J 3 bases, leaving 6 bases between the germline ends. DNA for the CDR3: TGTGCCAGCAGTGAATGGGGCGCTAATGAAAAACTGTTTTTT. Encoded protein: CASSEWGANEKLFF.

This clone was counted a few times. This chain connects TRBV2 to TRBJ1-1, with D perhaps TRBD1 (6 bases). The CDR3 contains 13 residues. The V end was cut by 6 bases, the J end by 1 base, with 9 bases between. Germline V gene lookup returns CDR1 SNHLY and CDR2 FYNNEI. Written as DNA, the CDR3 is TGTGCCAGCAGGAAGGGGGAGAACACTGAAGCTTTCTTT. Translated: CASRKGENTEAFF.

The chain uses TRBV4-2 and TRBJ2-1, with D uncertain. Trimming stripped 0 bases from V and 5 bases from J, with 17 bases between. This CDR3 comprises 17 residues. Per the germline V gene, CDR1 is LGHNA and CDR2 is YNFKEQ. The CDR3 is CASSQEVRSAVNNEQFF. CDR3 sequence (DNA): TGTGCCAGCAGCCAAGAGGTGAGGAGTGCGGTCAACAATGAGCAGTTCTTC.

This clone showed up just a few times. The rearrangement uses TRBV5-6 and TRBJ1-2; D perhaps matches TRBD1 (6 bases). The CDR3 is 12 amino acids. Germline V gene data show CDR1 as SGHDT and CDR2 as YYEEEE. V lost 4 bases and J lost 8, with 12 bases in between. The CDR3 reads CASSREGGGYTF. The DNA of the CDR3 is TGTGCCAGCAGCCGGGAGGGGGGCGGCTACACCTTC.

CDR3 region: CASSPRLSWGGYEQFF. CDR3 sequence (DNA): TGTGCCAGCAGCCCTCGACTAAGCTGGGGGGGATATGAGCAGTTCTTC. The chain recombines TRBV11-3 with TRBJ2-1; the match to TRBD2 covers 7 bases. J lost 8 bases, V lost 5 bases, and 15 bases had no gene match. Germline CDR1 SGHNT, CDR2 YENEEA. There are 16 residues in the CDR3.

The chain employs TRBV19 and TRBJ1-3, with TRBD1 matching 7 bases. The CDR3 loop spans 16 amino acids. V shed 4 bases, J shed 0 bases, and the junction held 6 bases outside the gene matches. Germline assignment: CDR1 LNHDA and CDR2 SQIVND (reference sequence). DNA for the CDR3: TGTGCCAGTAGTACGGACAGGACCCTCTCTGGAAACACCATATATTTT. This translates into CASSTDRTLSGNTIYF.

CDR3 sequence (DNA): TGTGCCAGCAGTTGGGGCCGGGGGGGTTATAATTCACCCCTCCACTTT. Residues: CASSWGRGGYNSPLHF. V gene TRBV27 combines with J gene TRBJ1-6, with D possibly being TRBD1 (5 bases). Trimming removed 4 bases from V and 4 bases from J, with 14 bases in between. The germline V gene encodes CDR1 MNHEY and CDR2 SMNVEV (reference sequence). The CDR3 sequence is 16 residues long.

In this sample, this clone turned up a few times. The chain employs TRBV28 and TRBJ1-4; D is uncertain. Between the trimmed V and J ends, which lost 5 bases and 8 bases, there was a span of 12 bases. This CDR3 region has 13 residues. Germline V CDR1 and CDR2: MDHEN, SYDVKM. The CDR3 DNA reads as TGTGCCAGCAGTAGAGGGAGAGGCGAAAAACTGTTTTTT. Translating gives CASSRGRGEKLFF.

This chain connects TRBV2 to TRBJ2-1, with 9 bases that match TRBD2. Germline-derived CDR1 and CDR2 are SNHLY and FYNNEI. The CDR3 runs to 15 residues. V lost 6 bases to trimming and J lost 8 bases; unmatched junction nucleotides: 11. The CDR3 spells CASSRTGGGGDEQFF. In DNA, the CDR3 is TGTGCCAGCAGCCGAACCGGCGGGGGGGGCGATGAGCAGTTCTTC.

This clone was seen more than once but under ten times. This sequence joins TRBV9 and TRBJ2-2, with 8 bases fitting TRBD1. This CDR3 contains 15 residues. The V segment lost 3 bases and the J segment 6 bases; nucleotides outside the gene matches: 7. Germline V gene lookup returns CDR1 SGDLS and CDR2 YYNGEE. The CDR3 region is CASSARPGGPGELFF. The CDR3, as DNA: TGTGCCAGCAGCGCTCGCCCAGGGGGCCCCGGGGAGCTGTTTTTT.